These T cell receptor beta chains were read from a single sample in a study of vaccination and CD4 T cells after COVID-19. The antigens these receptors bind are not known. TCRdb independently ran MiXCR on the PCR reads; one entry per CDR3 protein. The profile shows approximately 11,000 distinct CDR3 sequences, under 35% of them singletons. Sequences were obtained from cultured CD4+ T cells from blood. Receptors were obtained from a human donor with COVID-19. Both conserved end residues are part of each CDR3. Fields, in order: CDR3 DNA, CDR3 protein, clone size, D gene, J gene, V gene. D genes are given only for firm matches. For some rows the clone size is stated as once, few or many, or as a class when expanded; others skip it.

CDR3nt: TGCAGTGCTAGAGAACCCCGGGGGCCGGAGAACATTCAGTACTTC; CDR3aa: CSAREPRGPENIQYF; abundance: few; d_gene: .; j_gene: TRBJ2-4; v_gene: TRBV20-1
CDR3nt: TGTGCCAGCAGTTTGCCAGGTACCGGGGAGCTGTTTTTT; CDR3aa: CASSLPGTGELFF; abundance: .; d_gene: .; j_gene: TRBJ2-2; v_gene: TRBV28
CDR3nt: TGCGCCAGCAGCGAGGGATTTAATGAAAAACTGTTTTTT; CDR3aa: CASSEGFNEKLFF; abundance: .; d_gene: .; j_gene: TRBJ1-4; v_gene: TRBV10-1
CDR3nt: TGTGCCAGCAGTGCGCCAGGGGGCGGTGGGGAAAAACTGTTTTTT; CDR3aa: CASSAPGGGGEKLFF; abundance: few; d_gene: TRBD1; j_gene: TRBJ1-4; v_gene: TRBV25-1
CDR3nt: TGTGCCCCGCTGCCCCCGGGTGCCTGCACAGATACGCAGTATTTT; CDR3aa: CAPLPPGACTDTQYF; abundance: .; d_gene: .; j_gene: TRBJ2-3; v_gene: TRBV7-3
CDR3nt: TGTGCCAGCATGGGGACAGGGTTTTCACCCCTCCACTTT; CDR3aa: CASMGTGFSPLHF; abundance: .; d_gene: TRBD1; j_gene: TRBJ1-6; v_gene: TRBV6-1
CDR3nt: TGTGCCAGTGGCCAGTACAGGGGTAACGAGCAGTACTTC; CDR3aa: CASGQYRGNEQYF; abundance: few; d_gene: TRBD1; j_gene: TRBJ2-7; v_gene: TRBV19
CDR3nt: TGTGCCAGCAGCTTATCCCGGCCAGGGACCTATGGCTACACCTTC; CDR3aa: CASSLSRPGTYGYTF; abundance: few; d_gene: .; j_gene: TRBJ1-2; v_gene: TRBV7-9
CDR3nt: TGTGCCTGGAGTGTATACAGGGGACGTCCGAAGACCCAGTACTTC; CDR3aa: CAWSVYRGRPKTQYF; abundance: .; d_gene: TRBD1; j_gene: TRBJ2-5; v_gene: TRBV30
CDR3nt: TGCGCCAGCAGCCCCCTAGGACAGGGCGTCGGGGAGCTGTTTTTT; CDR3aa: CASSPLGQGVGELFF; abundance: .; d_gene: TRBD1; j_gene: TRBJ2-2; v_gene: TRBV4-3
CDR3nt: TGTGCCAGCAGCGGTAGCGGGGGGGGCTACAATGAGCAGTTCTTC; CDR3aa: CASSGSGGGYNEQFF; abundance: few; d_gene: TRBD2; j_gene: TRBJ2-1; v_gene: TRBV2
CDR3nt: TGCAGTCCACGTACAGGAGATATAGTTCGGAACACTGAAGCTTTCTTT; CDR3aa: CSPRTGDIVRNTEAFF; abundance: few; d_gene: .; j_gene: TRBJ1-1; v_gene: TRBV20-1
CDR3nt: TGTGCCAGCAGCTCCCCCGGGACTAGCGGGGGGGCGGATACGCAGTATTTT; CDR3aa: CASSSPGTSGGADTQYF; abundance: .; d_gene: TRBD2; j_gene: TRBJ2-3; v_gene: TRBV4-2
CDR3nt: TGTGCCAGCAGTACGGGGTACGGCGTGTACGAGCAGTACTTC; CDR3aa: CASSTGYGVYEQYF; abundance: .; d_gene: .; j_gene: TRBJ2-7; v_gene: TRBV6-1
CDR3nt: TGCAGTGCTAGACCCCGGGGAACTAACTATGGCTACACCTTC; CDR3aa: CSARPRGTNYGYTF; abundance: .; d_gene: .; j_gene: TRBJ1-2; v_gene: TRBV20-1
CDR3nt: TGCAGTGCTAGATACAGGGGGATAAACACCGAAGCTTTCTTT; CDR3aa: CSARYRGINTEAFF; abundance: once; d_gene: TRBD1; j_gene: TRBJ1-1; v_gene: TRBV20-1
CDR3nt: TGTGCCAGCAGTTTATTGAAAGCGGGGGGGCTGGCAGATACGCAGTATTTT; CDR3aa: CASSLLKAGGLADTQYF; abundance: .; d_gene: TRBD2; j_gene: TRBJ2-3; v_gene: TRBV27
CDR3nt: TGCGCCAGCAGCTTGGCCCAACCGAGTGATTCCGATACGCAGTATTTT; CDR3aa: CASSLAQPSDSDTQYF; abundance: .; d_gene: .; j_gene: TRBJ2-3; v_gene: TRBV5-1
CDR3nt: TGTGCCAGCGTCCCGTCGGGGGGATTAAGCGGCTACACCTTC; CDR3aa: CASVPSGGLSGYTF; abundance: .; d_gene: .; j_gene: TRBJ1-2; v_gene: TRBV6-2/TRBV6-3
CDR3nt: TGTGCCAGCTGCTTAGGGACCGTGATGTCACCCCTCCACTTT; CDR3aa: CASCLGTVMSPLHF; abundance: few; d_gene: .; j_gene: TRBJ1-6; v_gene: TRBV11-2
CDR3nt: TGCAGTGCTAGAAGCCTGGGCGACATCTCCTACGAGCAGTACTTC; CDR3aa: CSARSLGDISYEQYF; abundance: .; d_gene: .; j_gene: TRBJ2-7; v_gene: TRBV20-1
CDR3nt: TGTGCCACCAGCAGAGTGTCAGGAAACAATCAGCCCCAGCATTTT; CDR3aa: CATSRVSGNNQPQHF; abundance: medium-sized; d_gene: .; j_gene: TRBJ1-5; v_gene: TRBV15
CDR3nt: TGTGCCAGCAGCTTCGGAGGGGGAGTCCAAGAGACCCAGTACTTC; CDR3aa: CASSFGGGVQETQYF; abundance: .; d_gene: .; j_gene: TRBJ2-5; v_gene: TRBV7-9
CDR3nt: TGCGCCAGCAGCCCGGGGACAGGGTCTAATTCACCCCTCCACTTT; CDR3aa: CASSPGTGSNSPLHF; abundance: .; d_gene: TRBD1; j_gene: TRBJ1-6; v_gene: TRBV5-1
CDR3nt: TGTGCCAGCTCACGAACCGACAGGATCGAGCAGTACTTC; CDR3aa: CASSRTDRIEQYF; abundance: .; d_gene: .; j_gene: TRBJ2-7; v_gene: TRBV18
CDR3nt: TGCGCCAGCAGCTTGGCGTCTCCTCAATCCACAGATACGCAGTATTTT; CDR3aa: CASSLASPQSTDTQYF; abundance: few; d_gene: .; j_gene: TRBJ2-3; v_gene: TRBV5-1
CDR3nt: TGCGCCAGCAGCGGGAGCGGGGGGGGGGATACGCAGTATTTT; CDR3aa: CASSGSGGGDTQYF; abundance: .; d_gene: TRBD2; j_gene: TRBJ2-3; v_gene: TRBV5-1
CDR3nt: TGCAGTGCTAGAGATCCGGGGAGCTCTGGAAACACCATATATTTT; CDR3aa: CSARDPGSSGNTIYF; abundance: few; d_gene: .; j_gene: TRBJ1-3; v_gene: TRBV20-1
CDR3nt: TGTGCCAGTACTACGAGGAGCAATCAGCCCCAGCATTTT; CDR3aa: CASTTRSNQPQHF; abundance: .; d_gene: .; j_gene: TRBJ1-5; v_gene: TRBV19
CDR3nt: TGTGCCAGTAGTACCCCCGGGGCGGGCACCGGGGAGCTGTTTTTT; CDR3aa: CASSTPGAGTGELFF; abundance: few; d_gene: .; j_gene: TRBJ2-2; v_gene: TRBV19
CDR3nt: TGTGCCAGCAGGGGGGGGTCCTCCTACGAGCAGTACTTC; CDR3aa: CASRGGSSYEQYF; abundance: few; d_gene: TRBD2; j_gene: TRBJ2-7; v_gene: TRBV6-1
CDR3nt: TGTGCCAGCAGTTTACTAGGTCAGGGACAGCCCCAGCATTTT; CDR3aa: CASSLLGQGQPQHF; abundance: few; d_gene: .; j_gene: TRBJ1-5; v_gene: TRBV27
CDR3nt: TGTGCCAGCAGCCCGGGTGGGCACACCATATATTTT; CDR3aa: CASSPGGHTIYF; abundance: medium-sized; d_gene: .; j_gene: TRBJ1-3; v_gene: TRBV25-1
CDR3nt: TGTGCCAGCAGTTCCACGTTGGAGACCCAGTACTTC; CDR3aa: CASSSTLETQYF; abundance: .; d_gene: .; j_gene: TRBJ2-5; v_gene: TRBV28
CDR3nt: TGTGCCAGCAGTTACCTTCTAAGACTAGCAGCTAGCACAGATACGCAGTATTTT; CDR3aa: CASSYLLRLAASTDTQYF; abundance: .; d_gene: TRBD2; j_gene: TRBJ2-3; v_gene: TRBV6-2/TRBV6-3
CDR3nt: TGTGCCAGCAGTACCCAGCCGGGACACCATGGCTACACCTTC; CDR3aa: CASSTQPGHHGYTF; abundance: .; d_gene: .; j_gene: TRBJ1-2; v_gene: TRBV28
CDR3nt: TGTGCCAGTACCGTGGACAGGAGCAATCAGCCCCAGCATTTT; CDR3aa: CASTVDRSNQPQHF; abundance: few; d_gene: TRBD1; j_gene: TRBJ1-5; v_gene: TRBV19
CDR3nt: TGTGCCAGCAGCCGCCGGGCTACAGATGGGAATTCACCCCTCCACTTT; CDR3aa: CASSRRATDGNSPLHF; abundance: medium-sized; d_gene: .; j_gene: TRBJ1-6; v_gene: TRBV27
CDR3nt: TGCGCCAGCAGTGAGTACAGGGGGCTTGGCTACACCTTC; CDR3aa: CASSEYRGLGYTF; abundance: .; d_gene: TRBD1; j_gene: TRBJ1-2; v_gene: TRBV10-1
CDR3nt: TGCAGTGCTAGGGACGGCCAGGGGGCAGTCAATGGCTACACCTTC; CDR3aa: CSARDGQGAVNGYTF; abundance: few; d_gene: TRBD1; j_gene: TRBJ1-2; v_gene: TRBV20-1
CDR3nt: TGTGCCAGCAGCTTAGTTTCTGGCACCAAAAATGAAAAACTGTTTTTT; CDR3aa: CASSLVSGTKNEKLFF; abundance: .; d_gene: .; j_gene: TRBJ1-4; v_gene: TRBV7-9
CDR3nt: TGTGCCAGCAGCTTAAGACCAGGGGACACTGAAGCTTTCTTT; CDR3aa: CASSLRPGDTEAFF; abundance: .; d_gene: .; j_gene: TRBJ1-1; v_gene: TRBV7-3
CDR3nt: TGTGCCAGCAGCTTGACTAGCCCAGATACGCAGTATTTT; CDR3aa: CASSLTSPDTQYF; abundance: .; d_gene: .; j_gene: TRBJ2-3; v_gene: TRBV5-6
CDR3nt: TGTGCCACCAGTGAAGCAGGGGGCAGGAGCACCGGGGAGCTGTTTTTT; CDR3aa: CATSEAGGRSTGELFF; abundance: .; d_gene: TRBD1; j_gene: TRBJ2-2; v_gene: TRBV24-1
CDR3nt: TGTGCCATCAGGAGGGACAGCTCTGGGGCCAACGTCCTGACTTTC; CDR3aa: CAIRRDSSGANVLTF; abundance: few; d_gene: .; j_gene: TRBJ2-6; v_gene: TRBV6-1
CDR3nt: TGTGCCAGCAGCACCTCGCCAGGGCCTTCCTACGAGCAGTACTTC; CDR3aa: CASSTSPGPSYEQYF; abundance: .; d_gene: .; j_gene: TRBJ2-7; v_gene: TRBV6-1
CDR3nt: TGTGCCAGCAGAGGCCGGGACAGCGCGAACACCGGGGAGCTGTTTTTT; CDR3aa: CASRGRDSANTGELFF; abundance: .; d_gene: TRBD1; j_gene: TRBJ2-2; v_gene: TRBV6-1
CDR3nt: TGTGCCAGTAGTATTGAATCAGGGAAGACTGAAGCTTTCTTT; CDR3aa: CASSIESGKTEAFF; abundance: .; d_gene: .; j_gene: TRBJ1-1; v_gene: TRBV19